The entry below describes one T cell receptor beta chain. Its antigen is not identified. Germline loops: CDR1 LNHDA, CDR2 SQIVND (reference sequence). The CDR3 spans 16 residues. V shed 3 bases and J shed 4 bases, with 18 bases lying between them. The sample belongs to a study of CD8 T cells in ankylosing spondylitis. General study findings and limits: Seemingly distinctive of ankylosing spondylitis blood was a TCR beta motif formed by eight highly homologous variants. Some motif variants were previously reported in reactive arthritis synovial fluid and blood. It was reported that disease-linked clones were significantly enriched in matched ankylosing spondylitis synovial fluid.

In making TCR beta libraries, quantitative 5'-RACE with molecular barcodes was used. TCRdb processed the 5' RACE reads anew with MiXCR; each CDR3 protein has one entry. The profile shows 85,000 to 100,000 distinct CDR3 sequences, about 8.5% of them singletons. Sequenced input: blood, either unsorted or a sorted T cell fraction (not recorded which). The V and J genes are TRBV19 and TRBJ1-1; possible D gene TRBD1, 5 bases. This sequence was found in a male donor with ankylosing spondylitis or in good health (not recorded which). CDR3: CASSILQGKGGTEAFF. Here the CDR3 DNA reads TGTGCCAGTAGTATTCTGCAGGGAAAAGGCGGCACTGAAGCTTTCTTT.